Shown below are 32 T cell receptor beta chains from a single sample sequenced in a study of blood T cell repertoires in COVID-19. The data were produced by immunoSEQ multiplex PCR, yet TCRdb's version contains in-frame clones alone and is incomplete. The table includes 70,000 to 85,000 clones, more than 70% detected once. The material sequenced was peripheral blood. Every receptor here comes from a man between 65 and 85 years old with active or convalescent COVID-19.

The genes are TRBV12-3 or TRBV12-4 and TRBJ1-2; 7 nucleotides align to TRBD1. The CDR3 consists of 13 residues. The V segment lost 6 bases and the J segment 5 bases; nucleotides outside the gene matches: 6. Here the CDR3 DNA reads TGTGCCAGCAGGACCCGGGACAGATATGGCTACACCTTC. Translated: CASRTRDRYGYTF.

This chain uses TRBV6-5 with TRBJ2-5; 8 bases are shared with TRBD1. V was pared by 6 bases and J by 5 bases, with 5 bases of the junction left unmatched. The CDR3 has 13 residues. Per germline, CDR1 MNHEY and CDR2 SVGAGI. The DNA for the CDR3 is TGTGCCAGCAGGCAGGGGGCCTGGGAGACCCAGTACTTC. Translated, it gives CASRQGAWETQYF.

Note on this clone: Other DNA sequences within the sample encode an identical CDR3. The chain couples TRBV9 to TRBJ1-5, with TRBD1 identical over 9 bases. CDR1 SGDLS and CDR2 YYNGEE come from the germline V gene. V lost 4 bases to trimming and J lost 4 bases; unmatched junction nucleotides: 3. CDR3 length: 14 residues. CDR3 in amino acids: CASSLGQGNQPQHF. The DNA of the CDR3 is TGTGCCAGCAGCTTAGGACAGGGGAATCAGCCCCAGCATTTT.

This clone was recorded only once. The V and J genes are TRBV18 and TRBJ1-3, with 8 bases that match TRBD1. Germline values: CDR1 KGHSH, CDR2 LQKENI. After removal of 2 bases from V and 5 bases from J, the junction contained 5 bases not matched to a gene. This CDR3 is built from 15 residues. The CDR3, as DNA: TGTGCCAGCTCACCAATGGGACAGGCTAGAAACACCATATATTTT. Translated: CASSPMGQARNTIYF.

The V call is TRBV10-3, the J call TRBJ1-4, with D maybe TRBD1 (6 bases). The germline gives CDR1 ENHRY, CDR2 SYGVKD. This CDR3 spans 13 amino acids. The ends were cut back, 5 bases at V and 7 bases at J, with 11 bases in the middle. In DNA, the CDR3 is TGTGCCATCAGTACCGGACAGAGTGAAAAACTGTTTTTT. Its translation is CAISTGQSEKLFF.

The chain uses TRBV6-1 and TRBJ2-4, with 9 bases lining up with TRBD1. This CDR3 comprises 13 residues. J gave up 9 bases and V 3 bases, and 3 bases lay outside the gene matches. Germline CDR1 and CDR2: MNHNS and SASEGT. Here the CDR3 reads CASSDGQGSIQYF. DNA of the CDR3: TGTGCCAGCAGTGATGGACAGGGGAGCATTCAGTACTTC.

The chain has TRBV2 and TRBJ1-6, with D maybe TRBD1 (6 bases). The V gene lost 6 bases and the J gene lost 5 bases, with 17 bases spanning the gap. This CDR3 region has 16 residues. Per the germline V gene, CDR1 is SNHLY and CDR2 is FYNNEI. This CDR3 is CASRQDRLGDNSPLHF. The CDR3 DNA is TGTGCCAGCAGGCAGGACAGACTGGGGGATAATTCACCCCTCCACTTT.

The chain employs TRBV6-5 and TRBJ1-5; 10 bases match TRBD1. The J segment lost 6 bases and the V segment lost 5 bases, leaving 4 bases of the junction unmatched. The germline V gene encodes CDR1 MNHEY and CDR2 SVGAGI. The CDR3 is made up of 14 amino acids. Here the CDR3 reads CASSKDRGGQPQHF. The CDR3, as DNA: TGTGCCAGCAGTAAGGACAGGGGGGGTCAGCCCCAGCATTTT.

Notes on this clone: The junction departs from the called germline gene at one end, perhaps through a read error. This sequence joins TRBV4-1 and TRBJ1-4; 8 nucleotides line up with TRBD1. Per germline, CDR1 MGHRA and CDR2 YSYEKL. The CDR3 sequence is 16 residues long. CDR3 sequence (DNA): TGCGCCAGCAGGCAAGCCCCACAGGGGGTGAATGAAAAACTGTTTTTT. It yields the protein CASRQAPQGVNEKLFF.

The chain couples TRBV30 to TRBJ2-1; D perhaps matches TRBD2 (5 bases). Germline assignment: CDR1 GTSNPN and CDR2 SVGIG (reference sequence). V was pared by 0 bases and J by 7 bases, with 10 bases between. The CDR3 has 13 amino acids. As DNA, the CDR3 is TGTGCCTGGAGTGTATCCGGGATGAATGAGCAGTTCTTC. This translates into CAWSVSGMNEQFF. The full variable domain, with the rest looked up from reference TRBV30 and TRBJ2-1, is SQTIHQWPATLVQPVGSPLSLECTVEGTSNPNLYWYRQAAGRGLQLLFYSVGIGQISSEVPQNLSASRPQDRQFILSSKKLLLSDSGFYLCAWSVSGMNEQFFGPGTRLTVL.

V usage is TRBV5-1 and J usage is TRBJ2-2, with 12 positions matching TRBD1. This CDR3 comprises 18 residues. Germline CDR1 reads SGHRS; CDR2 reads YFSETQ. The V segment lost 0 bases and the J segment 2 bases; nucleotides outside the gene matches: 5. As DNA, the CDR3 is TGCGCCAGCAGCTTGGAGGGACAGGGGGCGAAAAACACCGGGGAGCTGTTTTTT. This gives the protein CASSLEGQGAKNTGELFF. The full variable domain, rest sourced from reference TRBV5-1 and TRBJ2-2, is KAGVTQTPRYLIKTRGQQVTLSCSPISGHRSVSWYQQTPGQGLQFLFEYFSETQRNKGNFPGRFSGRQFSNSRSEMNVSTLELGDSALYLCASSLEGQGAKNTGELFFGEGSRLTVL.

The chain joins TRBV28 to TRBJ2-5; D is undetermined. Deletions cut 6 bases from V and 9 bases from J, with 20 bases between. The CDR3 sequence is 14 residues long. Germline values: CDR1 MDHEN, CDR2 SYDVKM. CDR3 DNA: TGTGCCAGCAGGGCCCCCGGCCTAAGAGGCGCCCAGTACTTC. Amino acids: CASRAPGLRGAQYF.

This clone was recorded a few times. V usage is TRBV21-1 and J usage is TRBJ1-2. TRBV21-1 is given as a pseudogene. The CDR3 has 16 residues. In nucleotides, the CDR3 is TGTGCCAGCAGCAAAAGAGGTCAGATCGCTAACTATGGCTACACCTTC. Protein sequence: CASSKRGQIANYGYTF.

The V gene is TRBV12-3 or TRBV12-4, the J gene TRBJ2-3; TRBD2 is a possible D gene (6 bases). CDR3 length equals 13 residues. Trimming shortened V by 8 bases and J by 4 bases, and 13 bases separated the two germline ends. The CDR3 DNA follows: TGTGCCAGCGGGGAAACGGGGGCAGATACGCAGTATTTT. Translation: CASGETGADTQYF.

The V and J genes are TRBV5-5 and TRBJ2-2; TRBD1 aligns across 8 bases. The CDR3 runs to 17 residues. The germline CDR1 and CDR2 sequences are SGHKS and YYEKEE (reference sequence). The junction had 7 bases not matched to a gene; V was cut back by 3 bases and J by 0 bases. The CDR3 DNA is TGTGCCAGCAGCTACGTCCCCAGGGGGCCGAACACCGGGGAGCTGTTTTTT. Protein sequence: CASSYVPRGPNTGELFF.

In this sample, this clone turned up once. CDR3 DNA: TGTGCCAGTAGTATCGGGACAGGTATCGACGAGCAGTACTTC. Protein product: CASSIGTGIDEQYF. The V gene is TRBV19, the J gene TRBJ2-7; 8 bases line up with TRBD1. Germline CDR1 and CDR2: LNHDA and SQIVND (reference sequence). With 3 bases clipped from V and 5 bases from J, the junction kept 6 bases outside the gene matches. The CDR3 sequence is 14 residues long.

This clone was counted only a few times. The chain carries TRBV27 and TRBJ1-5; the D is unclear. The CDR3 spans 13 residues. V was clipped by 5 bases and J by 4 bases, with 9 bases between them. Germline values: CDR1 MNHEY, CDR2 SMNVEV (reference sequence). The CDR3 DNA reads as TGTGCCAGCAGTCGGGTCACTAATCAGCCCCAGCATTTT. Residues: CASSRVTNQPQHF.

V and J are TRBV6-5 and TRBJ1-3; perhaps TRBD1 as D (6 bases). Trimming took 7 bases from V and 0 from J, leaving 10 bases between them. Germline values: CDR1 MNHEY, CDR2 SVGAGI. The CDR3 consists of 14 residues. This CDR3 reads CASKRTASGNTIYF. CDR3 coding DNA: TGTGCCAGCAAGAGGACAGCCTCTGGAAACACCATATATTTT.

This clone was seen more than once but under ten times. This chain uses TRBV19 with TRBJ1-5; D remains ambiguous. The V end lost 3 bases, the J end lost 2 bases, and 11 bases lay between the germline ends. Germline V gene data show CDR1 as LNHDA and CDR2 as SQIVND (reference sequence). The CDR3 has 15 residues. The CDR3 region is CASSIIVFGNQPQHF. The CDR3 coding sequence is TGTGCCAGTAGTATCATAGTCTTCGGCAATCAGCCCCAGCATTTT.

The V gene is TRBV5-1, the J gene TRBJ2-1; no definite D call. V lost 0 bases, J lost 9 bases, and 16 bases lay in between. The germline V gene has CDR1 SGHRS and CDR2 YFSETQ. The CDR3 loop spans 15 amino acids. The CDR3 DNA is TGCGCCAGCAGCTTGGTTAGTCGCCCCGGTAGTGAGCAGTTCTTC. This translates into CASSLVSRPGSEQFF.

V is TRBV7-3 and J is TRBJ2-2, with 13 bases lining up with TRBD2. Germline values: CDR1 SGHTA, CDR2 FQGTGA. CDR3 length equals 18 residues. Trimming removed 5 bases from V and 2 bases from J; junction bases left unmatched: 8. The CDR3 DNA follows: TGTGCCAGCAGCCTGTGGACTAGCGGGAGCTATAACACCGGGGAGCTGTTTTTT. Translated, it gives CASSLWTSGSYNTGELFF.

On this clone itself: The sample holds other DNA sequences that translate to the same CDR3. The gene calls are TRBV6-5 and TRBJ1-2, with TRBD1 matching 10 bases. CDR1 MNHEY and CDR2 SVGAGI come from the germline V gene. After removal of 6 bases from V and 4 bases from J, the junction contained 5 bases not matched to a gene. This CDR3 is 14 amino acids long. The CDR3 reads CASSPGQGTYGYTF. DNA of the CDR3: TGTGCCAGCAGCCCGGGACAGGGGACCTATGGCTACACCTTC.

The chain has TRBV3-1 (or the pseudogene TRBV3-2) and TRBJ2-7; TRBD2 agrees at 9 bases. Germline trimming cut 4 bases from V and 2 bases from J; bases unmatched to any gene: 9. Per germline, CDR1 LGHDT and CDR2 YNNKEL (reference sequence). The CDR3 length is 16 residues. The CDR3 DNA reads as TGTGCCAGCAGCCGTAAACCTAGCGGGGCTACCTACGAGCAGTACTTC. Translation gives CASSRKPSGATYEQYF.

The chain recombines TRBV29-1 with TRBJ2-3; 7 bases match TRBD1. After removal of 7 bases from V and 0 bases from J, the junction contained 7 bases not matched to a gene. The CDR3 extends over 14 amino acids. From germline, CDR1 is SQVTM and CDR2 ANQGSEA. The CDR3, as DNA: TGCAGCGCGGGGACAGAGACTAGCACAGATACGCAGTATTTT. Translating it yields CSAGTETSTDTQYF.

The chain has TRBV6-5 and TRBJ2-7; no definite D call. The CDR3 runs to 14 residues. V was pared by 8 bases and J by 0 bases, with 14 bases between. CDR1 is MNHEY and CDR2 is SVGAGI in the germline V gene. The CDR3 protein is CASSPSRDSYEQYF. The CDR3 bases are TGTGCCAGCTCCCCTTCTAGAGACTCCTACGAGCAGTACTTC.

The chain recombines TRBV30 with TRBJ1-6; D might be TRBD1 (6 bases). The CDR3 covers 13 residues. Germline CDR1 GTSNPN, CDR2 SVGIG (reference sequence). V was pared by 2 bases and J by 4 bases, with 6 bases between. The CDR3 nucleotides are TGTGCCTGGAGTACAGGGTATAATTCACCCCTCCACTTT. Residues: CAWSTGYNSPLHF.

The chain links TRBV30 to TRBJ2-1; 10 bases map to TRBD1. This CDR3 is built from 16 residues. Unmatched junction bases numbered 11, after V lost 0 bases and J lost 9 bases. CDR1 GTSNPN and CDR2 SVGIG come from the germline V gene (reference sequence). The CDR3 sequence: CAWSVSRRQGASEQFF. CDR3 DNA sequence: TGTGCCTGGAGTGTATCCCGGCGACAGGGGGCAAGTGAGCAGTTCTTC.

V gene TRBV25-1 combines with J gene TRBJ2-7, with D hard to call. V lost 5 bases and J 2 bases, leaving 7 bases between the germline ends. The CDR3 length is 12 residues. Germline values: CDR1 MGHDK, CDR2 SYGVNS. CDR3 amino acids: CASSSSAYEQYF. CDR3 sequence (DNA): TGTGCCAGCAGTTCTTCAGCCTACGAGCAGTACTTC.

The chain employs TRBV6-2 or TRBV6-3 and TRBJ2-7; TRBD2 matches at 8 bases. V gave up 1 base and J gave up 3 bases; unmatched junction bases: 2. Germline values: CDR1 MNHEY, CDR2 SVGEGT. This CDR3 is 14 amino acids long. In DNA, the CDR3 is TGTGCCAGCAGTTACTTGCGGGGGGTCTACGAGCAGTACTTC. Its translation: CASSYLRGVYEQYF.

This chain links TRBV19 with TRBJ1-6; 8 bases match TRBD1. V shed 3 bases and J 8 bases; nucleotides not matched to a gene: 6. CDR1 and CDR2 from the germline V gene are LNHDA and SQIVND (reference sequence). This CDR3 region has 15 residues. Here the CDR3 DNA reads TGTGCCAGTAGTATCCAGGACAGGGTAGATTCACCCCTCCACTTT. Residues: CASSIQDRVDSPLHF. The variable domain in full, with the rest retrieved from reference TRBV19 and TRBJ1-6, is DGGITQSPKYLFRKEGQNVTLSCEQNLNHDAMYWYRQDPGQGLRLIYYSQIVNDFQKGDIAEGYSVSREKKESFPLTVTSAQKNPTAFYLCASSIQDRVDSPLHFGNGTRLTVT.

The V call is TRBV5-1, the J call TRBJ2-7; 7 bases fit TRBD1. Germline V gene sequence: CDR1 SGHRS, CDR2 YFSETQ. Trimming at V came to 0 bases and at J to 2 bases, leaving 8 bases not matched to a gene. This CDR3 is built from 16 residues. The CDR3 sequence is CASSLGDRDITYEQYF. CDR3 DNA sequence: TGCGCCAGCAGCTTGGGGGACAGAGACATCACCTACGAGCAGTACTTC.

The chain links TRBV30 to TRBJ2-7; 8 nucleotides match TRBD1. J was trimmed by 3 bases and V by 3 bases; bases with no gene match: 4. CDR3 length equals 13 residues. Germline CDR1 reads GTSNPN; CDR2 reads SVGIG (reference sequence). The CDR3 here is CAWRRTGLYEQYF. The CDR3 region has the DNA TGTGCCTGGAGACGGACAGGGCTCTACGAGCAGTACTTC.